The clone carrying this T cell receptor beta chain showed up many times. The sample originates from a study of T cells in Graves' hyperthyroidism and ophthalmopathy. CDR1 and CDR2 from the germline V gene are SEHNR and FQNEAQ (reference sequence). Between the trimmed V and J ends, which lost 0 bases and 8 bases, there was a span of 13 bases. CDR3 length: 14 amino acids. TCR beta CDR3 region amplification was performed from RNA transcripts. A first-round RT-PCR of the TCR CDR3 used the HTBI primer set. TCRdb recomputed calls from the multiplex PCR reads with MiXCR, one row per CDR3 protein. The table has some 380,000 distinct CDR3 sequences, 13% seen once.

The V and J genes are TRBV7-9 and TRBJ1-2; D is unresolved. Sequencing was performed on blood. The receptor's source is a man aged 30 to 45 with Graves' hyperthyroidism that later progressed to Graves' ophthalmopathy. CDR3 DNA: TGTGCCAGCAGCTTAGCGCGAAAGGGCGGCGGCTACACCTTC. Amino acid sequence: CASSLARKGGGYTF.